This entry lists 10 T cell receptor beta chains sequenced from one sample in a study of cytomegalovirus exposure and HLA in healthy donors. The PCR used 60 Vbeta and 13 Jbeta primers. Sequenced by immunoSEQ multiplex PCR; TCRdb stores in-frame clones only, minus some. Of just over 150,000 clones in the sample, under 80% are singletons; the top ten hold about 1.4%. Sequencing was performed on PBMCs. These TCRs come from a woman in her 30s in good health and CMV-seronegative.

This clone was seen only a few times. V is TRBV19 and J is TRBJ1-3, with a tentative D call TRBD1 (5 bases). The germline V gene encodes CDR1 LNHDA and CDR2 SQIVND (reference sequence). CDR3 length: 15 amino acids. Trimming cost V 8 bases and J 2 bases, with 16 bases left between them. This CDR3 is CASGRPQGTGNTIYF. CDR3 in DNA: TGTGCCAGTGGCCGCCCCCAGGGAACTGGAAACACCATATATTTT.

The chain combines TRBV15 with TRBJ2-6, with D perhaps TRBD1 (5 bases). Trimming shortened V by 0 bases and J by 1 base, and 7 bases separated the two germline ends. Germline lookup yields CDR1 LNHNV and CDR2 YYDKDF (reference sequence). The CDR3 length is 16 residues. CDR3 sequence (DNA): TGTGCCACCAGCAGAGATGGGGCGTCTGGGGCCAACGTCCTGACTTTC. Its translation: CATSRDGASGANVLTF. Looking up the rest from reference TRBV15 and TRBJ2-6 gives the full variable domain: DAMVIQNPRYQVTQFGKPVTLSCSQTLNHNVMYWYQQKSSQAPKLLFHYYDKDFNNEADTPDNFQSRRPNTSFCFLDIRSPGLGDTAMYLCATSRDGASGANVLTFGAGSRLTVL.

This CDR3 is CSVEEAGQGARETQYF. CDR3 nucleotide sequence: TGCAGCGTTGAAGAAGCGGGACAGGGGGCTCGGGAGACCCAGTACTTC. V is TRBV29-1 and J is TRBJ2-5; TRBD1 matches at 12 bases. The germline gives CDR1 SQVTM, CDR2 ANQGSEA. J was trimmed by 5 bases and V by 0 bases; bases with no gene match: 7. The length of the CDR3 is 16 residues.

The chain employs TRBV6-6 and TRBJ2-3; 13 bases align to TRBD2. Germline V lookup: CDR1 MNHNY, CDR2 SVGAGI (reference sequence). This CDR3 has 14 amino acids. Trimming took 8 bases from V and 5 from J; bases not matched to a gene: 4. DNA of the CDR3: TGTGCCAGCGTACTAGCGGGGGGGTTAGATACGCAGTATTTT. It codes for CASVLAGGLDTQYF.

Worth noting for this clone: The sample has other DNA sequences that encode this CDR3 too. The chain is built from TRBV11-1 and TRBJ1-1, with D hard to call. The CDR3 contains 17 residues. Germline values: CDR1 SGHAT, CDR2 FQDESV (reference sequence). Between the trimmed V and J ends, which lost 4 bases and 0 bases, there was a span of 18 bases. Here the CDR3 reads CASSSRPHFFMNTEAFF. CDR3 nucleotides: TGTGCCAGCAGCTCCCGTCCCCACTTTTTCATGAACACTGAAGCTTTCTTT. The whole variable domain, filled in from reference TRBV11-1 and TRBJ1-1, reads EAEVAQSPRYKITEKSQAVAFWCDPISGHATLYWYRQILGQGPELLVQFQDESVVDDSQLPKDRFSAERLKGVDSTLKIQPAELGDSAMYLCASSSRPHFFMNTEAFFGQGTRLTVV.

The genes are TRBV27 and TRBJ1-1; D is possibly TRBD1 (6 bases). The CDR3 has 13 residues. Germline assignment: CDR1 MNHEY and CDR2 SMNVEV (reference sequence). The V end was cut by 4 bases, the J end by 7 bases, with 13 bases between. Here the CDR3 reads CASSSEIGGEAFF. The DNA of the CDR3 is TGTGCCAGCAGTTCCGAGATAGGGGGTGAAGCTTTCTTT.

The sample holds one count of this clone. The V gene is TRBV30, the J gene TRBJ1-1, with D possibly being TRBD1 (6 bases). Germline CDR1 and CDR2: GTSNPN and SVGIG (reference sequence). V was cut by 4 bases and J by 1 base, with 16 bases left in between. This CDR3 region has 15 residues. The CDR3, as DNA: TGTGCCTGGATATCGCGACAGGCGAGGAACACTGAAGCTTTCTTT. Translated: CAWISRQARNTEAFF.

J is TRBJ2-3 and V is TRBV5-1; 7 bases fit TRBD1. Unmatched junction bases numbered 7, after V lost 0 bases and J lost 6 bases. Germline CDR1 and CDR2: SGHRS and YFSETQ. CDR3 size: 15 residues. The CDR3, as DNA: TGCGCCAGCAGCTTGGAAGGGGGCCCATGGGATACGCAGTATTTT. Translating it yields CASSLEGGPWDTQYF.

This clone has a handful of counts. The gene calls are TRBV28 and TRBJ2-4; 14 bases are a match to TRBD2. V shed 7 bases, J shed 4 bases, and the junction held 6 bases outside the gene matches. This CDR3 comprises 16 residues. CDR1 is MDHEN, CDR2 SYDVKM, per germline. CDR3 sequence reads: CASTIGTSGGKNIQYF. The CDR3 bases are TGTGCCAGCACCATTGGGACTAGCGGGGGTAAAAACATTCAGTACTTC.

This clone appeared a single time. The rearrangement uses TRBV19 and TRBJ1-2, with D hard to call. From germline, CDR1 is LNHDA and CDR2 SQIVND (reference sequence). V dropped 3 bases and J dropped 4 bases, with 15 bases sitting between them. CDR3 length: 15 amino acids. Written as DNA, the CDR3 is TGTGCCAGTAGTATTCAAGGCGGCTCCGCCTATGGCTACACCTTC. Translation gives CASSIQGGSAYGYTF. Together with reference TRBV19 and TRBJ1-2, the CDR3 gives the full variable domain: DGGITQSPKYLFRKEGQNVTLSCEQNLNHDAMYWYRQDPGQGLRLIYYSQIVNDFQKGDIAEGYSVSREKKESFPLTVTSAQKNPTAFYLCASSIQGGSAYGYTFGSGTRLTVV.